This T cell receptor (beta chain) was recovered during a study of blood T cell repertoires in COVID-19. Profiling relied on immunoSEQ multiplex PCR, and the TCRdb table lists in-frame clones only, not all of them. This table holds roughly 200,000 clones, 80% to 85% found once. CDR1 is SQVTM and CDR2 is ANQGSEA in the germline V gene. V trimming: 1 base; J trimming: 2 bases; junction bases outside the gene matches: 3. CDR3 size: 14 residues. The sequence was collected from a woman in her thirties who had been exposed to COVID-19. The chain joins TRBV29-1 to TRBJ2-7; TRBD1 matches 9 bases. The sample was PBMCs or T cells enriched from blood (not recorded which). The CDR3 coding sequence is TGCAGCGTTGAAGGCAACAGGGGGCCCTACGAGCAGTACTTC. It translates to CSVEGNRGPYEQYF.